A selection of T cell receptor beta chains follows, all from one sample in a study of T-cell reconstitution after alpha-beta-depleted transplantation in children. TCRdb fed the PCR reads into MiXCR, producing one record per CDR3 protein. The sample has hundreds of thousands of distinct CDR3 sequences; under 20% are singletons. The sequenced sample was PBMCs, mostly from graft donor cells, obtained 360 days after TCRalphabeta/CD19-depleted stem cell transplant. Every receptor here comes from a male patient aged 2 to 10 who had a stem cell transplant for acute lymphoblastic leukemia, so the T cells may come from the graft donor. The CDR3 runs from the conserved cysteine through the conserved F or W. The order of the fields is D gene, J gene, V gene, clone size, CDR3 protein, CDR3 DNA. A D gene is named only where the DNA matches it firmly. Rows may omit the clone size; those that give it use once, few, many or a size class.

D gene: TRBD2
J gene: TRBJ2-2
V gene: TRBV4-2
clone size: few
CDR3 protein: CASSQGVREGSGELFF
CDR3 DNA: TGTGCCAGCAGCCAAGGGGTGCGGGAGGGTTCCGGGGAGCTGTTTTTT

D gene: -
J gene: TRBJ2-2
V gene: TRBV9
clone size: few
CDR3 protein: CASSVGASSLTGELFF
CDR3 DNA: TGTGCCAGCAGCGTAGGGGCTAGCAGCCTCACCGGGGAGCTGTTTTTT

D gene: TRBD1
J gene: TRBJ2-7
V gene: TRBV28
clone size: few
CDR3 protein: CASSLRRQGTHEQYF
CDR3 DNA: TGTGCCAGCAGTCTCCGAAGACAGGGGACCCACGAGCAGTACTTC

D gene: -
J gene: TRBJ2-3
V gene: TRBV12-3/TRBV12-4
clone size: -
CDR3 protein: CASTGIDTQYF
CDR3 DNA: TGTGCCAGCACAGGGATAGATACGCAGTATTTT

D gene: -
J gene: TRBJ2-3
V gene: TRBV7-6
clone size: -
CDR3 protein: CASSLGQGTTDTQYF
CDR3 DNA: TGTGCCAGCAGCTTAGGGCAGGGCACCACAGATACGCAGTATTTT

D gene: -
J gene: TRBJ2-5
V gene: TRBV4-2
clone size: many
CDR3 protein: CASSQEFGSLETQYF
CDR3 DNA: TGTGCCAGCAGCCAAGAATTTGGCAGCCTTGAGACCCAGTACTTC

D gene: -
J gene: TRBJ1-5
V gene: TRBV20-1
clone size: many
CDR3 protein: CSARRTPNQPQHF
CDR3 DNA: TGCAGTGCTAGGCGGACACCCAATCAGCCCCAGCATTTT

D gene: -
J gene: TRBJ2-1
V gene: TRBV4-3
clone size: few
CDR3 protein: CASSTLEGEQFF
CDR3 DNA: TGCGCCAGCAGCACCCTAGAGGGTGAGCAGTTCTTC

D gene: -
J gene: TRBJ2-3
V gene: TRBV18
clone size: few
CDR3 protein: CASSPRGAGTDTQYF
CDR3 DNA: TGTGCCAGCTCACCACGCGGTGCAGGAACAGATACGCAGTATTTT

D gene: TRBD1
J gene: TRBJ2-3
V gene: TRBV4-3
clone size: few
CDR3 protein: CASSQASQGVDTQYF
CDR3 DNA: TGCGCCAGCAGCCAAGCTTCGCAGGGGGTAGATACGCAGTATTTT

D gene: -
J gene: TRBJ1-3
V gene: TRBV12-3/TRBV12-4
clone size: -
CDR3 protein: CASRPGQGNTIYF
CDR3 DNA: TGTGCCAGCAGACCTGGACAGGGAAACACCATATATTTT

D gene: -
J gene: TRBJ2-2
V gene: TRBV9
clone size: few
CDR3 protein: CASSFGQSPNTGELFF
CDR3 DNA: TGTGCCAGCAGCTTTGGACAGTCCCCGAACACCGGGGAGCTGTTTTTT

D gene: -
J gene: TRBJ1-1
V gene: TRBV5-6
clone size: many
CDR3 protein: CASSPLRGITEAFF
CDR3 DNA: TGTGCCAGCAGCCCCTTGCGGGGGATCACTGAAGCTTTCTTT

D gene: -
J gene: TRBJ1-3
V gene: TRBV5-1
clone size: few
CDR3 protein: CASSLADASGNTIYF
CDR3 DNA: TGCGCCAGCAGCTTAGCAGATGCGTCTGGAAACACCATATATTTT

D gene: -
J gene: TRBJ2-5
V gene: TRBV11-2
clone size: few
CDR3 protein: CASSPHYMYQETQYF
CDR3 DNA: TGTGCCAGCAGCCCTCATTATATGTACCAAGAGACCCAGTACTTC

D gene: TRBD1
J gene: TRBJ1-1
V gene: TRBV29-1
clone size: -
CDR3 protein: CSVVGDRDAFF
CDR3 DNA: TGCAGCGTTGTGGGGGACAGGGATGCTTTCTTT

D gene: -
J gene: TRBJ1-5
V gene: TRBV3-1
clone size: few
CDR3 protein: CASSQRYQGKGNQPQHF
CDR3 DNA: TGTGCCAGCAGCCAGCGTTACCAGGGGAAGGGCAATCAGCCCCAGCATTTT

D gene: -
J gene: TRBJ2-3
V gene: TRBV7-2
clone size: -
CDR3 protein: CASEAWGWGDTDTQYF
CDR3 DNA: TGTGCCAGCGAAGCATGGGGGTGGGGTGACACAGATACGCAGTATTTT

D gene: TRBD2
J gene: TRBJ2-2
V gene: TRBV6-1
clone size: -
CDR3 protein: CASRSSGAGELFF
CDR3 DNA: TGTGCCAGCAGATCAAGCGGGGCCGGGGAGCTGTTTTTT

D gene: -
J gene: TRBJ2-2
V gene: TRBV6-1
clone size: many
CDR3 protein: CASSRQAMNTGELFF
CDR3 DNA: TGTGCCAGCAGTCGACAGGCGATGAACACCGGGGAGCTGTTTTTT

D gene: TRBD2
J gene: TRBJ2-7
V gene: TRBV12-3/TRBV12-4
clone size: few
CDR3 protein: CASSPGGGLNEQYF
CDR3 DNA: TGTGCCAGCAGTCCCGGGGGGGGTCTGAACGAGCAGTACTTC

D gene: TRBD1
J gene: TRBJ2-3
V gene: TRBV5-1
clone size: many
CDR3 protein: CASSWDRGTDTQYF
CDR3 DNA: TGCGCCAGCAGCTGGGACAGAGGCACAGATACGCAGTATTTT